This TCR beta chain derives from a study of control samples from healthy donors and cancer patients. Clones were read by immunoSEQ multiplex PCR, and TCRdb kept only the in-frame ones, dropping some. The sample yields some 130,000 clones, around 90% seen once. CDR1 and CDR2 (germline): MDHEN, SYDVKM. With V trimmed by 2 bases and J by 4 bases, 4 bases remained unmatched. CDR3 size: 14 residues. The chain links TRBV28 to TRBJ1-2, with TRBD1 matching over 7 bases. This receptor was taken from a man aged 25 to 40 in good health. Sequenced material: blood. The CDR3 bases are TGTGCCAGCAGTTTAGGAGGGGACAGCTATGGCTACACCTTC. Protein product: CASSLGGDSYGYTF.